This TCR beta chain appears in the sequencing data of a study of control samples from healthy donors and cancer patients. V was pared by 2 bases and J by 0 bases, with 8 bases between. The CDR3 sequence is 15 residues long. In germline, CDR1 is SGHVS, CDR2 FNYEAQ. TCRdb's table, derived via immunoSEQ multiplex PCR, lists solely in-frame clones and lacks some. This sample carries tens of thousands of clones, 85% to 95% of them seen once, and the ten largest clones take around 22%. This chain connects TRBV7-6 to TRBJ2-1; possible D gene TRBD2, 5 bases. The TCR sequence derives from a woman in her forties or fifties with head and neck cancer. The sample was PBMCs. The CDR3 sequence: CASSLSGRSYNEQFF. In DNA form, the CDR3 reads TGTGCCAGCAGCTTAAGCGGCCGCTCCTACAATGAGCAGTTCTTC.